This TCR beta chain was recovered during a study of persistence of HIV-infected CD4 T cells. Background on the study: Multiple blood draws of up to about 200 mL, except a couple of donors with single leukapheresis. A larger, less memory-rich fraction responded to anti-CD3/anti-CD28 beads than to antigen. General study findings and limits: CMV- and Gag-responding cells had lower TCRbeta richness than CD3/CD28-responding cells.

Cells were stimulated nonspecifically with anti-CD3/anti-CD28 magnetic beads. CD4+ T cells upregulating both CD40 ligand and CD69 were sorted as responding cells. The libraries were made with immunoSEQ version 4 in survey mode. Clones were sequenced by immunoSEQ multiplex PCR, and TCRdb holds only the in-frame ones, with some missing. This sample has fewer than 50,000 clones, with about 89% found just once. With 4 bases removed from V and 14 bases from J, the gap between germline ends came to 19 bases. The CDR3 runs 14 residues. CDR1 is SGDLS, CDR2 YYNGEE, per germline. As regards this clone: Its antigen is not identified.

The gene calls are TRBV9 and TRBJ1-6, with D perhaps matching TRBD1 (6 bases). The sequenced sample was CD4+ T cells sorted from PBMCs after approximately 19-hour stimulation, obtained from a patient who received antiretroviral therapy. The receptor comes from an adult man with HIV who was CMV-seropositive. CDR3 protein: CASSPDPRRGALHF. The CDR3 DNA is TGTGCCAGCAGCCCGGACCCGCGGAGGGGGGCCCTCCACTTT.